This TCR beta chain was sequenced during a study of blood T cell repertoires in COVID-19 (dated by TCRdb to between 2020 and 2021). With regard to the full study: Collaborator samples came from the United States, Italy and Spain and covered acute and convalescent phases of COVID-19. The material from the prospective study consisted of cDNA or gDNA derived from T cells, B-cell-depleted T cells, or PBMCs. Samples were obtained from the ongoing ImmuneRACE study (first 160 participants) and from about 1,300 subjects provided by 6 global collaborators. The sample metadata nearly always contained a de-identified subject ID, COVID-19 status, age in years and sex. Subjects who had been exposed to COVID-19, were actively infected with it, or had recovered from it provided the deeply sampled blood TCRbeta repertoires that made up the dataset. The repertoires were released in a freely available public database meant as a resource for research on the immune response to SARS-CoV-2. Where HLA class I and class II types were available, the types were taken from metadata supplied by the sample provider, not from assay-based typing. What the authors observed across the whole study: The amount of clinical and demographic metadata varied by source and participant and was provided uncurated.

Regarding this clone: Its target antigen remains unknown. Base qualities are not recorded, but no much larger clone differs from it by a single base.

V drops 4 bases and J drops 2 bases, leaving 14 bases in between. The germline V gene sets CDR1 to MNHEY and CDR2 to SVGEGT. The cysteine opens and the phenylalanine closes a CDR3 of 15 amino acids. Only the CDR3 part of the read is kept: 45 bases, read in frame from the first base. Whole blood was collected in K2EDTA tubes by collaborating institutions according to the institutions' own protocols. For TCRbeta analysis, collaborator samples were shipped as frozen whole blood, as isolated PBMCs, or as DNA extracted from either sample type. TCRbeta CDR3 regions were amplified from genomic DNA by means of the immunoSEQ Assay, a bias-controlled multiplex PCR. The authors processed their data as follows. Nucleated cell counts per sample were estimated from amplification of reference gene primers within the assay. Sequence reads were collapsed and filtered to measure the absolute abundance of every unique TCRbeta CDR3 rearrangement. For each sample, productive Simpson clonality was calculated as the square root of Simpson's diversity index across productive rearrangements. What TCRdb holds here is the immuneACCESS table cut down to in-frame rearrangements. Part of the clones is not present; checked against another copy, under half of the missing clones reflect an unresolved V gene, and the others are unexplained. D and trimming were read from the DNA, whereas the V and J calls and clone size are those reported in that table. The sample table contains roughly 50,000 clones; only one count was recorded for 81% of them. The ten largest clones capture over 4% of the sample.

Sequenced sample: peripheral blood. In this chain, TRBV6-2 or TRBV6-3 is recombined with TRBJ2-5; the D gene is possibly TRBD2, with 6 bases matching. The receptor comes from a woman aged 55-69 years with acute or convalescent COVID-19. CDR3 reads: CASSSWGTAQETQYF. The DNA is TGTGCCAGCAGTTCATGGGGGACTGCTCAAGAGACCCAGTACTTC.